This TCR beta chain was recorded in a study of OX40 agonist ivuxolimab in advanced cancers. Study-level information: While on treatment, patients had intravenous ivuxolimab at 0.01 to 10 mg/kg every 2 weeks. Under the entry rules, prior anti-PD-1, anti-PD-L1 or anti-CTLA-4 therapy was allowed, and about 40% had some.

The table lists this clone with a few counts. Its antigen is undetermined. The CDR3 spans 15 residues. The V segment lost 2 bases and the J segment 0 bases; nucleotides outside the gene matches: 4. In germline, CDR1 is MNHEY, CDR2 SVGAGI. Study-level results: Both blood CD4+ and CD8+ T cells showed clonal growth by week 6 at 0.1 to 3.0 mg/kg. Expanded peripheral T cell antigen specificity was not determined.

The assay was immunoSEQ multiplex PCR, and TCRdb's table has in-frame clones only and misses some. This sample has approximately 62,000 clones, with roughly 86% found just once. Sequencing was performed on CD4+ or CD8+ T cells sorted from blood, taken in a trial of the OX40 agonist ivuxolimab. This rearrangement joins TRBV6-5 to TRBJ2-7, with 7 bases fitting TRBD1. This receptor was identified in an adult with an advanced solid tumor such as melanoma, head and neck, liver or kidney cancer. The CDR3 DNA reads as TGTGCCAGCAGTTACCAACGACAGGGCTCCTACGAGCAGTACTTC. Translated: CASSYQRQGSYEQYF.